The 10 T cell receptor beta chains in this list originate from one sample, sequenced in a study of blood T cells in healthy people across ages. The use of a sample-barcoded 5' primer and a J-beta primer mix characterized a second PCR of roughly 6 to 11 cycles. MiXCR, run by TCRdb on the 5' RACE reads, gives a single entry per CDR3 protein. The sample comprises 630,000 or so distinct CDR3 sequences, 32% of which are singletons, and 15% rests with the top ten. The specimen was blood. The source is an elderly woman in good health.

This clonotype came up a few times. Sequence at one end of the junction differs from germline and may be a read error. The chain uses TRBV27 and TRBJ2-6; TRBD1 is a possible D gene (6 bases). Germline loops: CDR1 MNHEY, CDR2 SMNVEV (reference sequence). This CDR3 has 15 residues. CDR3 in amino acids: CASSFYRDGANVRTF. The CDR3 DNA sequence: TGTGCCAGCAGTTTCTACAGGGATGGGGCCAACGTCCGGACTTTC.

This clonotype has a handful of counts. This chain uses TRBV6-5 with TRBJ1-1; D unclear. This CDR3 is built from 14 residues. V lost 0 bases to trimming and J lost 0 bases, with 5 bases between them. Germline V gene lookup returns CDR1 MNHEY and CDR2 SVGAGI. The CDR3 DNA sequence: TGTGCCAGCAGTTACTCAGGAGTGAACACTGAAGCTTTCTTT. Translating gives CASSYSGVNTEAFF.

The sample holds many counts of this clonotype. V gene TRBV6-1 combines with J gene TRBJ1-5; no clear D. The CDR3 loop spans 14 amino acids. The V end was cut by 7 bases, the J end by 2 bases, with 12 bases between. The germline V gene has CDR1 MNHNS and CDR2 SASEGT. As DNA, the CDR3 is TGTGCCAGCAAGGAGGGCCGGGGCAATCAGCCCCAGCATTTT. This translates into CASKEGRGNQPQHF.

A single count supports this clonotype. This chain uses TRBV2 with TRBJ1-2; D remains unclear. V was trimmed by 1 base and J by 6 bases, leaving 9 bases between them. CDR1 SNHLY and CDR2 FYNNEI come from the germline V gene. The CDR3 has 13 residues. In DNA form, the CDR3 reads TGTGCCAGCAGTGAAGGGGAGCGGCATGGCTACACCTTC. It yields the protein CASSEGERHGYTF.

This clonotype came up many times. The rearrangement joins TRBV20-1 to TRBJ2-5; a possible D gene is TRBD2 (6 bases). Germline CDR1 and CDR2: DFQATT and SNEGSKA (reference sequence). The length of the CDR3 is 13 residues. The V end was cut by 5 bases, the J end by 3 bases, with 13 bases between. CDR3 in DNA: TGCAGTGCTGCCGGGACTCGAAAAGAGACCCAGTACTTC. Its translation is CSAAGTRKETQYF.

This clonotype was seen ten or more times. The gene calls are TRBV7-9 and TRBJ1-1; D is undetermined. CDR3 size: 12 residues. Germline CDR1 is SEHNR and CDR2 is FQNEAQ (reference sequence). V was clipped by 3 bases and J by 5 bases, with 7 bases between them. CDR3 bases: TGTGCCAGCAGCTTTTCGGTTACTGAAGCTTTCTTT. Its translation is CASSFSVTEAFF.

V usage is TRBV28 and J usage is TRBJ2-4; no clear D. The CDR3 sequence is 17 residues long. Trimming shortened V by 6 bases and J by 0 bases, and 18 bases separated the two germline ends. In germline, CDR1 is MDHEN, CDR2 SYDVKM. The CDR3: CASSPYPQSVAKNIQYF. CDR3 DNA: TGTGCCAGCAGCCCTTACCCACAGAGCGTAGCCAAAAACATTCAGTACTTC.

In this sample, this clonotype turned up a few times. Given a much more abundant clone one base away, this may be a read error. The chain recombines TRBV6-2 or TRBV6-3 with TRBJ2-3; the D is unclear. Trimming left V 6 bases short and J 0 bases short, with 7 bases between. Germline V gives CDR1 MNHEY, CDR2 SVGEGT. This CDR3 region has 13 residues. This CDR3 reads CASRKDSTDTQYF. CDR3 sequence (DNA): TGTGCCAGCAGGAAAGATAGCACAGATACGCAGTATTTT.

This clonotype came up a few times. The CDR3: CASSFNGQFGEKLFF. The DNA for the CDR3 is TGTGCCAGCAGCTTTAATGGACAGTTCGGCGAAAAACTGTTTTTT. The rearrangement joins TRBV7-2 to TRBJ1-4; a possible D gene is TRBD1 (6 bases). Trimming took off 3 bases at V and 8 bases at J, with 16 bases between the two ends. Per the germline V gene, CDR1 is SGHTA and CDR2 is FQGNSA. The CDR3 covers 15 residues. Full variable domain (rest looked up from reference TRBV7-2 and TRBJ1-4): GAGVSQSPSNKVTEKGKDVELRCDPISGHTALYWYRQSLGQGLEFLIYFQGNSAPDKSGLPSDRFSAERTGGSVSTLTIQRTQQEDSAVYLCASSFNGQFGEKLFFGSGTQLSVL.

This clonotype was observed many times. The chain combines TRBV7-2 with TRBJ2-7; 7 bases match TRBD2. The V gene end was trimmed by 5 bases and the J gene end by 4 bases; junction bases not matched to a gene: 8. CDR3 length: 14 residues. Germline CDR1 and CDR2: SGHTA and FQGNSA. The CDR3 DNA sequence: TGTGCCAGCAGCCCCGGGGGGTCGGGGTACGAGCAGTACTTC. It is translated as CASSPGGSGYEQYF.